Shown below are 24 T cell receptor beta chains from a single sample sequenced in a study of cytomegalovirus exposure and HLA in healthy donors. The protocol was immunoSEQ multiplex PCR, while the TCRdb copy is restricted to in-frame clones and leaves out a portion. The sample includes 75,000 to 95,000 clones, roughly 97% of them seen just once. Sequenced sample: PBMCs. Receptor source: a man aged 18 to 30 in good health and CMV-seronegative.

The chain is built from TRBV7-3 and TRBJ2-6, with 8 bases identical to TRBD1. Germline values: CDR1 SGHTA, CDR2 FQGTGA. V trimming: 5 bases; J trimming: 0 bases; junction bases outside the gene matches: 15. The CDR3 covers 20 residues. The CDR3, as DNA: TGTGCCAGCAGCCGGACAGGGCCCCAGACACTATTCTCTGGGGCCAACGTCCTGACTTTC. Amino acid sequence: CASSRTGPQTLFSGANVLTF.

The rearrangement uses TRBV7-2 and TRBJ2-7; D is perhaps TRBD1 (6 bases). Germline CDR1 is SGHTA and CDR2 is FQGNSA. The CDR3 spans 14 residues. V lost 3 bases to trimming and J lost 4 bases, with 13 bases between them. The CDR3 here is CASSFGRGGYEQYF. The CDR3 region has the DNA TGTGCCAGCAGCTTCGGCAGGGGCGGGTACGAGCAGTACTTC.

The chain uses TRBV4-3 and TRBJ2-7; D might be TRBD2 (5 bases). Trimming stripped 4 bases from V and 0 bases from J, with 16 bases between. Germline V gene sequence: CDR1 LGHNA, CDR2 YSLEER. CDR3 length equals 16 residues. The CDR3, as DNA: TGCGCCAGCAGCCCTTCATTAGCGAGTAGCTCCTACGAGCAGTACGTC. Residues: CASSPSLASSSYEQYV.

J is TRBJ1-1 and V is TRBV5-4; tentatively, D is TRBD1 (5 bases). The V end was cut by 4 bases, the J end by 1 base, with 11 bases between. Germline-derived CDR1 and CDR2 are SGHNT and YYREEE (reference sequence). This CDR3 spans 14 amino acids. CDR3 protein: CASSPWGSNTEAFF. The CDR3 DNA follows: TGTGCCAGCAGCCCCTGGGGCTCGAACACTGAAGCTTTCTTT.

This clone was observed a single time. The J gene is TRBJ2-1, the V gene TRBV13; TRBD2 matches at 13 bases. Germline loops: CDR1 PRHDT, CDR2 FYEKMQ (reference sequence). This CDR3 contains 19 residues. Trimming at V came to 5 bases and at J to 0 bases, leaving 10 bases not matched to a gene. CDR3 residues: CASSPTPGLAGYSYNEQFF. The CDR3 DNA is TGTGCCAGCAGCCCTACTCCGGGACTAGCGGGATACTCCTACAATGAGCAGTTCTTC.

This clone appeared once. The chain carries TRBV19 and TRBJ1-1; D is perhaps TRBD1 (6 bases). The CDR3 length is 14 residues. V was shortened by 2 bases and J by 1 base, with 8 bases between the two germline ends. CDR1 and CDR2 from the germline V gene are LNHDA and SQIVND (reference sequence). The CDR3 here is CASSIIQGNTEAFF. Here the CDR3 DNA reads TGTGCCAGTAGTATAATACAGGGGAACACTGAAGCTTTCTTT.

This sequence joins TRBV5-1 and TRBJ1-3, with no clear D. Germline-derived CDR1 and CDR2 are SGHRS and YFSETQ. Trimming took 1 base from V and 0 from J, leaving 11 bases between them. This CDR3 region has 16 residues. The CDR3 region has the DNA TGCGCCAGCAGCTTGACCGTCGCAGACTCTGGAAACACCATATATTTT. It specifies CASSLTVADSGNTIYF. The full variable domain, completed using reference TRBV5-1 and TRBJ1-3, is KAGVTQTPRYLIKTRGQQVTLSCSPISGHRSVSWYQQTPGQGLQFLFEYFSETQRNKGNFPGRFSGRQFSNSRSEMNVSTLELGDSALYLCASSLTVADSGNTIYFGEGSWLTVV.

The chain combines TRBV10-1 with TRBJ2-1, with D perhaps matching TRBD2 (5 bases). V was trimmed by 6 bases and J by 3 bases, leaving 9 bases between them. CDR1 is WNHNN, CDR2 SYGVQD, per germline (reference sequence). The CDR3 totals 13 residues. The CDR3 sequence: CASSRELYNEQFF. The CDR3 DNA follows: TGCGCCAGCAGCCGGGAACTCTACAATGAGCAGTTCTTC.

CDR3 sequence reads: CASNREGYTDTQYF. CDR3 bases: TGCGCCAGCAACAGGGAAGGTTACACAGATACGCAGTATTTT. The V and J genes are TRBV5-1 and TRBJ2-3; weak D call: TRBD1 (6 bases). V dropped 6 bases and J dropped 2 bases, with 13 bases sitting between them. The germline V gene has CDR1 SGHRS and CDR2 YFSETQ. The CDR3 extends over 14 amino acids.

J is TRBJ2-2 and V is TRBV13, with 8 bases lining up with TRBD2. The CDR3 is made up of 17 amino acids. V trimming: 6 bases; J trimming: 1 base; junction bases outside the gene matches: 10. CDR1 and CDR2 (germline): PRHDT, FYEKMQ (reference sequence). CDR3 bases: TGTGCCAGCAGTGACACCCCGGGACTAGTGAACACCGGGGAGCTGTTTTTT. Protein sequence: CASSDTPGLVNTGELFF.

This clone was seen a single time. J is TRBJ2-7 and V is TRBV7-6; 10 bases agree with TRBD1. The length of the CDR3 is 14 residues. CDR1 is SGHVS, CDR2 FNYEAQ, per germline. Unmatched junction bases numbered 3, after V lost 4 bases and J lost 3 bases. CDR3 nucleotide sequence: TGTGCCAGCAGCTGGGGACAGGGGAACTACGAGCAGTACGTC. Translating it yields CASSWGQGNYEQYV.

The chain uses TRBV23-1 and TRBJ2-6; D is unresolved. TRBV23-1 is an open reading frame whose function is uncertain. The CDR3 is 18 amino acids. The ends were cut back, 5 bases at V and 5 bases at J, with 22 bases in the middle. The CDR3 DNA follows: TGCGCCAGCAGTGCTCATCTTACGCAACAAAGTCGGGCCAACGTCCTGACTTTC. Protein product: CASSAHLTQQSRANVLTF.

In its sample, this clone was seen once. This chain joins TRBV30 and TRBJ1-2; D is undetermined. CDR1 and CDR2 from the germline V gene are GTSNPN and SVGIG (reference sequence). CDR3 length: 14 amino acids. With 0 bases removed from V and 2 bases from J, the gap between germline ends came to 10 bases. The CDR3 DNA reads TGTGCCTGGAGTGTACTAATTGGAAACTATGGCTACACCTTC. Translated: CAWSVLIGNYGYTF. Supplemented by reference TRBV30 and TRBJ1-2, the full variable domain reads SQTIHQWPATLVQPVGSPLSLECTVEGTSNPNLYWYRQAAGRGLQLLFYSVGIGQISSEVPQNLSASRPQDRQFILSSKKLLLSDSGFYLCAWSVLIGNYGYTFGSGTRLTVV.

The chain carries TRBV5-4 and TRBJ1-1; D is unresolved. The length of the CDR3 is 14 residues. The germline V gene encodes CDR1 SGHNT and CDR2 YYREEE (reference sequence). Trimming removed 1 base from V and 2 bases from J, with 9 bases in between. CDR3 protein: CASSLSQDNTEAFF. The CDR3 DNA follows: TGTGCCAGCAGCTTGTCGCAGGATAACACTGAAGCTTTCTTT.

The chain joins TRBV18 to TRBJ1-3, with D tentatively TRBD1 (5 bases). The germline gives CDR1 KGHSH, CDR2 LQKENI. The CDR3 is 15 residues long. Deletions cut 2 bases from V and 0 bases from J, with 8 bases between. This CDR3 is CASSPFDSSGNTIYF. Here the CDR3 DNA reads TGTGCCAGCTCACCATTCGACAGCTCTGGAAACACCATATATTTT.

CDR3 sequence reads: CASSVQGAQYDEQYF. Written as DNA, the CDR3 is TGTGCCAGCAGTGTCCAGGGGGCCCAGTATGACGAGCAGTACTTC. The genes are TRBV2 and TRBJ2-7, with 8 nucleotides matching TRBD1. The V gene end was trimmed by 4 bases and the J gene end by 5 bases; junction bases not matched to a gene: 10. CDR1 SNHLY and CDR2 FYNNEI come from the germline V gene. This CDR3 contains 15 residues.

This sequence joins TRBV6-1 and TRBJ2-7; possible D gene TRBD2, 5 bases. This CDR3 is 16 amino acids long. Germline assignment: CDR1 MNHNS and CDR2 SASEGT. The V end lost 3 bases, the J end lost 3 bases, and 18 bases lay between the germline ends. The CDR3, as DNA: TGTGCCAGCAGTGAGGTACCGGGATCCCTTATCTACGAGCAGTACTTC. Translation: CASSEVPGSLIYEQYF.

The count of this clone is one. CDR3: CASSAGLADLAKNIQYF. The CDR3, as DNA: TGTGCCAGCAGCGCGGGACTAGCGGACCTAGCCAAAAACATTCAGTACTTC. J is TRBJ2-4 and V is TRBV14, with 11 bases aligning to TRBD2. CDR3 length equals 17 residues. Germline-derived CDR1 and CDR2 are SGHDN and FVKESK. Losses at the gene ends were 5 bases for V and 0 bases for J; bases not matched to a gene: 6.

The CDR3 sequence is CASRRSPAEYQDTQYF. Here the CDR3 DNA reads TGTGCCAGCCGCAGGTCCCCGGCCGAATATCAAGATACGCAGTATTTT. The genes are TRBV2 and TRBJ2-3; D not certain. Germline V gives CDR1 SNHLY, CDR2 FYNNEI. This CDR3 contains 16 residues. Trimming removed 8 bases from V and 5 bases from J, with 23 bases in between.

The chain couples TRBV6-6 to TRBJ1-1; the D is unclear. The CDR3 length is 12 residues. V shed 2 bases and J shed 5 bases, with 6 bases lying between them. Germline V gene lookup returns CDR1 MNHNY and CDR2 SVGAGI (reference sequence). CDR3 nucleotides: TGTGCCAGCAGTTACGAGAGTACTGAAGCTTTCTTT. It specifies CASSYESTEAFF.

DNA of the CDR3: TGTGCCAGCAGTTCCGGGTCGTCTGTCGATGAGCAGTTCTTC. Translating it yields CASSSGSSVDEQFF. V is TRBV6-5 and J is TRBJ2-1; no reliable D call. Germline CDR1 reads MNHEY; CDR2 reads SVGAGI. V was trimmed by 4 bases and J by 8 bases, leaving 15 bases between them. This CDR3 comprises 14 residues.

The rearrangement links TRBV7-2 to TRBJ2-7, with 7 bases fitting TRBD1. Germline CDR1 is SGHTA and CDR2 is FQGNSA. The CDR3 spans 17 residues. V shed 5 bases, J shed 0 bases, and the junction held 13 bases outside the gene matches. The CDR3, as DNA: TGTGCCAGCAGCCCTCTGACAGGGTATACCAGCTCCTACGAGCAGTACTTC. Its protein is CASSPLTGYTSSYEQYF.

The J gene is TRBJ2-7, the V gene TRBV19; 9 bases agree with TRBD2. Germline lookup yields CDR1 LNHDA and CDR2 SQIVND (reference sequence). V lost 5 bases to trimming and J lost 7 bases; unmatched junction nucleotides: 9. The CDR3 spans 14 residues. This CDR3 is CASSLAGGPSEQYF. For the CDR3, the DNA is TGTGCCAGTAGTCTTGCGGGAGGGCCGTCGGAGCAGTACTTC.

V is TRBV9 and J is TRBJ2-3; 12 nucleotides match TRBD2. Looked up from germline, CDR1 is SGDLS and CDR2 is YYNGEE. The J segment lost 2 bases and the V segment lost 0 bases, leaving 7 bases of the junction unmatched. The CDR3 is made up of 18 amino acids. The CDR3 DNA follows: TGTGCCAGCAGCGTAGTGGGGCTAGCGGGAGGGCCCACAGATACGCAGTATTTT. It specifies CASSVVGLAGGPTDTQYF.